A selection of T cell receptor beta chains follows, all from one sample in a study of T cells in pancreatic ductal adenocarcinoma. Clones were sequenced by immunoSEQ multiplex PCR, and TCRdb holds only the in-frame ones, with some missing. The sample has some 16,000 clones, about 90% seen once; the top ten hold more than 15%. The specimen was PBMCs. These TCRs come from a human donor with pancreatic ductal adenocarcinoma. The CDR3 runs from the conserved cysteine through the conserved F or W. The D gene is left open where the match is weak. Rows may omit the clone size; those that give it use once, few, many or a size class.

>TRBV30|-|TRBJ2-7|-
CAWSDGYEQYF
TGTGCCTGGAGTGACGGGTACGAGCAGTACTTC
>TRBV13|-|TRBJ2-3|-
CASTPMGVLTDTQYF
TGTGCCAGCACCCCTATGGGGGTTTTGACAGATACGCAGTATTTT
>TRBV27|TRBD1|TRBJ1-2|-
CASSLSATGDYGYTF
TGTGCCAGCAGTTTATCAGCGACAGGGGACTATGGCTACACCTTC
>TRBV9|-|TRBJ1-6|-
CASSVVGANSPLHF
TGTGCCAGCAGCGTAGTTGGGGCTAATTCACCCCTCCACTTT
>TRBV4-2|TRBD1|TRBJ2-5|-
CASSQGTGGADKETQYF
TGTGCCAGCAGCCAAGGGACAGGGGGCGCCGATAAGGAGACCCAGTACTTC
>TRBV6-1|-|TRBJ1-3|few
CASSELRGTHSGNTIYF
TGTGCCAGCAGTGAACTCCGAGGGACCCACTCTGGAAACACCATATATTTT
>TRBV5-4|TRBD2|TRBJ2-3|-
CASSLGGLAGGTDTQYF
TGTGCCAGCAGCTTGGGGGGACTAGCGGGGGGCACAGATACGCAGTATTTT
>TRBV19|-|TRBJ1-2|once
CASFGNVGYTF
TGTGCCAGCTTCGGTAACGTCGGCTACACCTTC
>TRBV18|TRBD1|TRBJ2-5|few
CASSPPGQKETQYF
TGTGCCAGCTCACCACCGGGACAGAAAGAGACCCAGTACTTC
>TRBV19|-|TRBJ1-5|few
CASSMGAGYNQPQHF
TGTGCCAGTAGTATGGGCGCGGGTTACAATCAGCCCCAGCATTTT
>TRBV5-1|TRBD1|TRBJ2-3|once
CASSLAGTGPSTDTQYF
TGCGCCAGCAGCTTGGCTGGGACAGGGCCTAGCACAGATACGCAGTATTTT
>TRBV15|-|TRBJ2-2|-
CATSRGGANTGELFF
TGTGCCACCAGCAGAGGGGGGGCGAACACCGGGGAGCTGTTTTTT
>TRBV5-6|TRBD1|TRBJ1-1|-
CASSLAGTGMNTEAFF
TGTGCCAGCAGCTTGGCCGGGACAGGAATGAACACTGAAGCTTTCTTT
>TRBV18|TRBD1|TRBJ1-2|-
CASSLNRAGGDGYGYTF
TGTGCCAGCTCACTCAACAGGGCAGGGGGCGATGGCTATGGCTACACCTTC
>TRBV4-3|TRBD2|TRBJ2-3|-
CASSQDPPASGRFPTDTQYF
TGCGCCAGCAGCCAAGACCCTCCGGCTAGCGGGAGGTTCCCCACAGATACGCAGTATTTT
>TRBV18|-|TRBJ1-1|once
CASSPGRGVNTEAFF
TGTGCCAGCTCACCGGGTCGGGGGGTGAACACTGAAGCTTTCTTT
>TRBV6-5|-|TRBJ1-1|few
CASSYSQGSTEAFF
TGTGCCAGCAGTTACTCCCAGGGCAGCACTGAAGCTTTCTTT
>TRBV6-6|-|TRBJ2-7|-
CASSGVFGTYEQYF
TGTGCCAGCAGTGGGGTATTTGGAACCTACGAGCAGTACTTC
>TRBV5-1|-|TRBJ1-4|once
CASSLDQGGEKLFF
TGCGCCAGCAGCTTGGATCAAGGGGGTGAAAAACTGTTTTTT
>TRBV7-9|TRBD1|TRBJ1-6|-
CASSPGQRSSYNSPLHF
TGTGCCAGCAGCCCGGGACAGAGGAGCTCCTATAATTCACCCCTCCACTTT
>TRBV6-5|-|TRBJ1-2|once
CASSPLGGHGYTF
TGTGCCAGCAGCCCCCTGGGAGGGCATGGCTACACCTTC
>TRBV7-3|-|TRBJ1-6|-
CASSPRGYDNSPLHF
TGTGCCAGCAGCCCCCGGGGCTACGATAATTCACCCCTCCACTTT
>TRBV6-6|TRBD1|TRBJ1-5|-
CASSPQGTGVHF
TGTGCCAGCAGCCCACAGGGGACAGGGGTGCATTTT
>TRBV9|TRBD2|TRBJ2-5|once
CASSVERGGRETQYF
TGTGCCAGCAGCGTAGAGCGGGGGGGCCGGGAGACCCAGTACTTC
>TRBV18|-|TRBJ2-7|-
CASSPPGRGEQYF
TGTGCCAGCTCACCACCGGGTAGGGGCGAGCAGTACTTC
>TRBV30|-|TRBJ1-2|-
CAWGRNYGYTF
TGTGCCTGGGGCAGAAACTATGGCTACACCTTC
>TRBV6-5|TRBD1|TRBJ1-1|-
CASRLTGENTEAFF
TGTGCCAGCAGATTGACAGGGGAAAACACTGAAGCTTTCTTT
>TRBV28|TRBD2|TRBJ2-1|-
CASSLLAGESEQFF
TGTGCCAGCAGTTTACTAGCGGGAGAGAGTGAGCAGTTCTTC
>TRBV19|-|TRBJ1-3|-
CASSIASSSSGNTIYF
TGTGCCAGTAGTATCGCCTCAAGCAGCTCTGGAAACACCATATATTTT